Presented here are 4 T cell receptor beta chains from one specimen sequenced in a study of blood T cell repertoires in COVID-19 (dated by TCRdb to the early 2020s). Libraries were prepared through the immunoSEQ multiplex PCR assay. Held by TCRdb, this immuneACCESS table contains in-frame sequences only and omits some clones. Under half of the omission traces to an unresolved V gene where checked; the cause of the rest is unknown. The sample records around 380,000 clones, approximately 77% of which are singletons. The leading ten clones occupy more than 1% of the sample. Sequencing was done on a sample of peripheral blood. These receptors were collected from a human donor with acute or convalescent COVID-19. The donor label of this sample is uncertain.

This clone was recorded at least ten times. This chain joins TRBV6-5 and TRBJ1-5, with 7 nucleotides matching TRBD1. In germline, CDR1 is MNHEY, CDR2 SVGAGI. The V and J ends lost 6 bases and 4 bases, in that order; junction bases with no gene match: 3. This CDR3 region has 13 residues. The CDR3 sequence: CASRGQQNQPQHF. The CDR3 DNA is TGTGCCAGCAGGGGACAGCAAAATCAGCCCCAGCATTTT.

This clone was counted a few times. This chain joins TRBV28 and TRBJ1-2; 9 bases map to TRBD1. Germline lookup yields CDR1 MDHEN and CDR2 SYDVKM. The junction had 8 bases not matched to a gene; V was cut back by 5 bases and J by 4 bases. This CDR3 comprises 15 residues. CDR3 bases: TGTGCCAGCAGTACACCGGGACAGGGCCGCTATGGCTACACCTTC. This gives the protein CASSTPGQGRYGYTF.

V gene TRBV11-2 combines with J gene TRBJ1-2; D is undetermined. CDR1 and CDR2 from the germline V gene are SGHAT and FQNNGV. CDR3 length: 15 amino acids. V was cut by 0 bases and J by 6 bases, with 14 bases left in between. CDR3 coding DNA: TGTGCCAGCAGCTTAGATCTTAGGGTAGCGGATGGCTACACCTTC. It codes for CASSLDLRVADGYTF.

CDR3 DNA sequence: TGTGCCAGCAGCGGGGGTCCGGGTAATCAGCCCCAGCATTTT. Translation: CASSGGPGNQPQHF. The chain combines TRBV6-5 with TRBJ1-5, with a possible D match to TRBD1 (5 bases). This CDR3 region has 14 residues. Deletions cut 6 bases from V and 4 bases from J, with 13 bases between. From germline, CDR1 is MNHEY and CDR2 SVGAGI.